Included here is one T cell receptor (beta chain) sequence, with context. The antigen is unknown. The source of the sample is a study of radiotherapy plus CTLA-4 blockade in lung cancer. Background on the study: Objective responses arose in approximately 19% of patients, and under 40% experienced disease control. Broader study findings: Expansion of tumor-derived TCR clones was observed in blood after radiotherapy plus ipilimumab. Reportedly, early blood T cell clone dynamics best predicted response, with interferon-beta.

In chemo-refractory metastatic non-small-cell lung cancer, patients got ipilimumab CTLA-4 blockade together with focal radiation. V lost 0 bases and J lost 6; bases outside the gene matches: 9. Germline V gene data show CDR1 as SGHNT and CDR2 as YYREEE (reference sequence). The CDR3 runs to 15 residues. Libraries were prepared by immunoSEQ multiplex PCR; TCRdb keeps only in-frame clonotypes and omits some of them. The sample lists roughly 80,000 clones; 70% to 85% were seen once. This chain uses TRBV5-4 with TRBJ2-7; 7 bases align to TRBD2. The input for sequencing was peripheral blood, taken from a patient treated with radiotherapy plus ipilimumab. The receptor comes from a human donor with non-small cell lung cancer whose response to radiotherapy plus ipilimumab could not be evaluated. CDR3 in amino acids: CASSLDVGGIGEQYF. DNA of the CDR3: TGTGCCAGCAGCTTGGACGTGGGAGGGATAGGCGAGCAGTACTTC.